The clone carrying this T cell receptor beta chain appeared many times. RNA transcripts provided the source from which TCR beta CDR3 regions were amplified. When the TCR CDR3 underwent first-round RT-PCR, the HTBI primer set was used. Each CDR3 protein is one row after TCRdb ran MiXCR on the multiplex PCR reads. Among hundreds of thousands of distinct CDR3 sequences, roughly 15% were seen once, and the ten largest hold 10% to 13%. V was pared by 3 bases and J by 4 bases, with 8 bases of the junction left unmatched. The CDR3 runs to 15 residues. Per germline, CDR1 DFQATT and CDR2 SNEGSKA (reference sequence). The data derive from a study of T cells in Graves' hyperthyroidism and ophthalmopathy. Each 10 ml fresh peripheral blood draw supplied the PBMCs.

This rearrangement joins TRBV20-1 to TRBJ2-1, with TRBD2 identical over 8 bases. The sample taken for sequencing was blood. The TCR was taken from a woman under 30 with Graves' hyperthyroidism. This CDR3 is CSASPPSGLYNEQFF. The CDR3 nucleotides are TGCAGTGCTAGCCCCCCTAGCGGGTTGTACAATGAGCAGTTCTTC.